The subject of this entry is one T cell receptor beta chain. Recruitment covered about two dozen US areas and drew participants whose ages spanned roughly 18 to 90 years. This sample is part of a study of blood T cell repertoires in COVID-19. About the study: From the United States, Italy and Spain came samples of acute and convalescent COVID-19. PBMCs, B-cell-depleted T cells, or T cells provided the cDNA or gDNA that made up the material.

Sequenced by immunoSEQ multiplex PCR; TCRdb stores in-frame clones only, minus some. This table holds some 270,000 clones, 85% to 90% found once. The CDR3 runs 14 residues. The V end was cut by 3 bases, the J end by 3 bases, with 12 bases between. The V gene's germline CDR1 is MDHEN and CDR2 SYDVKM. The sample comprised PBMCs or T cells enriched from blood (not recorded which). The receptor's source is a woman aged 30 to 39 with acute COVID-19. The chain has TRBV28 and TRBJ2-7; the D is unclear. The CDR3: CASSFYPTHYEQYF. The CDR3 region has the DNA TGTGCCAGCAGTTTCTACCCGACTCACTACGAGCAGTACTTC.